A selection of T cell receptor beta chains follows, all from one sample in a study of shared clonotypes between healthy human individuals. The data were produced by immunoSEQ multiplex PCR, yet TCRdb's version contains in-frame clones alone and is incomplete. The table includes about 2.3 million clones, 80% to 95% detected once. The sequenced material came from naive CD4+ T cells from PBMCs. The receptors here all came from a man younger than 35 in good health. Some clones in this sample may be carry-over from other donors' samples. CDR3s include the opening cysteine and the closing phenylalanine or tryptophan. The D gene is left open where the match is weak. Size is omitted from some rows. Given values are once, few, many or a class for expanded clones.

D,size,J,length,V,CDR3,DNA
TRBD2,.,TRBJ2-7,14,TRBV19,CASRTSGSSLEQYF,TGTGCCAGCAGGACTAGCGGGAGTTCGTTAGAGCAGTACTTC
.,.,TRBJ2-6,13,TRBV9,CASSAGGANVLTF,TGTGCCAGCAGCGCTGGCGGAGCCAACGTCCTGACTTTC
.,.,TRBJ2-3,16,TRBV4-2,CASSLEAAPSTDTQYF,TGTGCCAGCAGCTTGGAGGCTGCCCCTAGCACAGATACGCAGTATTTT
.,.,TRBJ1-2,13,TRBV6-1,CASSEGQGKGYTF,TGTGCCAGCAGTGAAGGGCAGGGCAAGGGCTACACCTTC
.,.,TRBJ2-6,15,TRBV9,CASSPLGSGANVLTF,TGTGCCAGCAGCCCCTTAGGGTCTGGGGCCAACGTCCTGACTTTC
.,.,TRBJ2-2,15,TRBV21-1,CASSKRGANTGELFF,TGTGCCAGCAGCAAAAGGGGGGCGAACACCGGGGAGCTGTTTTTT
TRBD2,once,TRBJ2-1,15,TRBV28,CASSLWAGEPNEQFF,TGTGCCAGCAGTTTATGGGCGGGAGAACCCAATGAGCAGTTCTTC
TRBD2,.,TRBJ2-1,15,TRBV10-3,CAISATSGAYNEQFF,TGTGCCATCAGTGCGACTAGCGGAGCCTACAATGAGCAGTTCTTC
.,.,TRBJ1-1,16,TRBV5-6,CASSSPSQGFRTEAFF,TGTGCCAGCAGCTCCCCTTCTCAGGGGTTTAGGACTGAAGCTTTCTTT
TRBD2,once,TRBJ2-7,14,TRBV6-5,CASSLAGGSYEQYF,TGTGCCAGCAGTCTAGCGGGAGGCTCCTACGAGCAGTACTTC
TRBD2,.,TRBJ2-1,14,TRBV6-5,CASSRSGIWDEQFF,TGTGCCAGCAGCAGGAGCGGGATTTGGGATGAGCAGTTCTTC
.,.,TRBJ1-1,13,TRBV28,CASRASLNTEAFF,TGTGCCAGCAGGGCGAGTCTGAACACTGAAGCTTTCTTT
.,.,TRBJ2-3,13,TRBV29-1,CSPSRQGGDTQYF,TGCAGCCCGTCGAGACAGGGAGGGGATACGCAGTATTTT
.,.,TRBJ1-1,16,TRBV29-1,CSVLPRMGEGNTEAFF,TGCAGCGTCCTCCCAAGAATGGGGGAGGGAAACACTGAAGCTTTCTTT
TRBD2,.,TRBJ2-7,14,TRBV7-8,CASSFSGKNYEQYF,TGTGCCAGCAGCTTTAGCGGGAAAAACTACGAGCAGTACTTC
.,.,TRBJ2-7,13,TRBV5-6,CASTPRGSYEQYF,TGTGCCAGCACGCCCAGGGGTTCCTACGAGCAGTACTTC
.,.,TRBJ2-3,16,TRBV5-1,CASSQDLFAGDSPQYF,TGCGCCAGCAGCCAGGACCTCTTCGCCGGGGACTCCCCGCAGTATTTT
.,.,TRBJ1-1,14,TRBV27,CASRPLRVNTEAFF,TGTGCCAGCAGACCCCTCAGGGTGAACACTGAAGCTTTCTTT
.,.,TRBJ2-7,16,TRBV10-3,CAATGRERGRSYEQYF,TGTGCCGCCACCGGGCGCGAACGGGGACGCTCCTACGAGCAGTACTTC
.,.,TRBJ2-3,14,TRBV5-4,CASSLPSGKDTQYF,TGTGCCAGCAGCCTGCCGTCCGGGAAAGATACGCAGTATTTT
TRBD2,.,TRBJ2-7,15,TRBV19,CASSGAASGSYEQYF,TGTGCCAGTAGTGGAGCGGCTAGCGGGAGCTACGAGCAGTACTTC
.,.,TRBJ2-7,16,TRBV18,CASSPQRALSSYEQYF,TGTGCCAGCTCACCACAGCGGGCCTTATCCTCCTACGAGCAGTACTTC
TRBD2,.,TRBJ2-5,14,TRBV7-9,CASNSGLEGETQYF,TGTGCCAGCAATAGCGGGCTGGAGGGCGAGACCCAGTACTTC
.,.,TRBJ2-2,15,TRBV5-4,CASSLGHLNTGELFF,TGTGCCAGCAGCTTGGGACACTTGAACACCGGGGAGCTGTTTTTT
.,.,TRBJ2-5,15,TRBV30,CAWRKGSGRGETQYF,TGTGCCTGGAGAAAGGGGAGCGGTAGAGGCGAGACCCAGTACTTC
.,.,TRBJ2-3,13,TRBV15,CATSRDFTDTQYF,TGTGCCACCAGCAGAGATTTTACAGATACGCAGTATTTT
.,.,TRBJ1-2,15,TRBV19,CASSDYRGRVRGYTF,TGTGCCAGTAGTGACTACCGGGGCAGGGTTCGTGGCTACACCTTC
.,.,TRBJ2-2,16,TRBV5-6,CASSRLDSPNTGELFF,TGTGCCAGCAGTCGGCTGGACAGTCCGAACACCGGGGAGCTGTTTTTT
TRBD1,.,TRBJ2-7,12,TRBV19,CATSGQVYEQYF,TGTGCCACCTCGGGACAGGTCTACGAGCAGTACTTC
.,.,TRBJ2-1,17,TRBV28,CASSLFNRDRGFDEQFF,TGTGCCAGCAGTTTATTTAACAGAGACCGAGGCTTCGATGAGCAGTTCTTC
TRBD2,once,TRBJ2-7,16,TRBV2,CASTPARRTSIYEQYF,TGTGCCAGCACCCCGGCCCGGCGGACTAGCATTTACGAGCAGTACTTC
TRBD1,.,TRBJ2-1,14,TRBV19,CASSRDRGRNEQFF,TGTGCCAGTAGTAGGGACAGGGGAAGAAATGAGCAGTTCTTC
TRBD1,once,TRBJ2-2,15,TRBV5-5,CASSPTTGYTGELFF,TGTGCCAGCAGCCCAACGACAGGGTACACCGGGGAGCTGTTTTTT
.,.,TRBJ1-2,14,TRBV7-8,CASSPGRELDGYTF,TGTGCCAGCAGCCCAGGTCGGGAGTTAGATGGCTACACCTTC
TRBD1,once,TRBJ1-5,19,TRBV19,CASSPRAARGLSVYQPQHF,TGTGCCAGTAGCCCGAGGGCGGCCAGGGGGCTGTCCGTTTATCAGCCCCAGCATTTT
.,.,TRBJ2-7,12,TRBV25-1,CASSDQSTEQYF,TGTGCCAGCAGTGACCAATCGACCGAGCAGTACTTC
.,once,TRBJ2-1,15,TRBV2,CASSELRGSYNEQFF,TGTGCCAGCAGTGAGTTGCGGGGCTCCTACAATGAGCAGTTCTTC
TRBD1,.,TRBJ2-7,13,TRBV5-1,CASRGQGNYEQYF,TGCGCCAGCAGAGGACAGGGGAACTACGAGCAGTACTTC
TRBD1,once,TRBJ1-5,14,TRBV7-6,CASSLYRGNQPQHF,TGTGCCAGCAGCTTATACAGGGGTAATCAGCCCCAGCATTTT
TRBD1,.,TRBJ1-5,16,TRBV28,CASSLRGQGRDQPQHF,TGTGCCAGCAGTTTAAGGGGACAGGGTCGTGATCAGCCCCAGCATTTT
.,.,TRBJ1-4,14,TRBV5-4,CASSRLGINEKLFF,TGTGCCAGCAGCCGTCTGGGAATTAATGAAAAACTGTTTTTT
.,.,TRBJ2-5,14,TRBV5-1,CASSLDAGRETQYF,TGCGCCAGCAGCTTGGACGCGGGTAGGGAGACCCAGTACTTC
TRBD2,.,TRBJ2-7,16,TRBV4-2,CASSPLGLAGGLEQYF,TGTGCCAGCAGCCCGTTGGGTCTAGCGGGAGGGCTGGAGCAGTACTTC
.,.,TRBJ2-1,15,TRBV2,CASSELGFGYNEQFF,TGTGCCAGCAGTGAATTGGGGTTTGGCTACAATGAGCAGTTCTTC
.,.,TRBJ2-7,13,TRBV2,CASSDGGRYEQYF,TGTGCCAGCAGTGATGGGGGTAGGTACGAGCAGTACTTC